A selection of T cell receptor beta chains follows, all from one sample in a study of cytotoxic CD8 clonotypes in ibrutinib-treated CLL. Clones were sequenced by immunoSEQ multiplex PCR, and TCRdb holds only the in-frame ones, with some missing. The sample lists 150,000 to 200,000 clones; about four fifths were seen once. The source material was PBMCs, sampled after 12 months of ibrutinib treatment. All receptors derive from a human donor with chronic lymphocytic leukemia. CDR3s include the opening cysteine and the closing phenylalanine or tryptophan. D genes are given only for firm matches. The size entry is marked missing in some rows and otherwise reads once, few, many or a size class.

clone size: NA; D gene: NA; J gene: TRBJ1-2; V gene: TRBV7-8; CDR3 DNA: TGTGCCAGCAGCTTAGCAGGGGCCGGGGTTAACTATGGCTACACCTTC; CDR3 protein: CASSLAGAGVNYGYTF
clone size: NA; D gene: NA; J gene: TRBJ2-7; V gene: TRBV7-9; CDR3 DNA: TGTGCCAGCAGCTTAGGAGGGTCGGCCTACGAGCAGTACTTC; CDR3 protein: CASSLGGSAYEQYF
clone size: NA; D gene: TRBD1; J gene: TRBJ2-1; V gene: TRBV7-9; CDR3 DNA: TGTGCCAGCAGCTTCAGGCAGGGGGCTTCTCATGAGCAGTTCTTC; CDR3 protein: CASSFRQGASHEQFF
clone size: NA; D gene: TRBD1; J gene: TRBJ1-2; V gene: TRBV4-1; CDR3 DNA: TGCGCCAGCAGCCAGGACAGGGGGATCTATGGCTACACCTTC; CDR3 protein: CASSQDRGIYGYTF
clone size: NA; D gene: NA; J gene: TRBJ2-7; V gene: TRBV19; CDR3 DNA: TGTGCCAGCTGCACTCCTGCGGGACCCCTCGAGCAGTACTTC; CDR3 protein: CASCTPAGPLEQYF
clone size: NA; D gene: TRBD1; J gene: TRBJ1-5; V gene: TRBV28; CDR3 DNA: TGTGCCAGCAGTCTGAGACAGGGATATGGTCAGCCCCAGCATTTT; CDR3 protein: CASSLRQGYGQPQHF
clone size: NA; D gene: TRBD1; J gene: TRBJ1-3; V gene: TRBV11-2; CDR3 DNA: TGTGCCAGCAGCTTCCCCGGGACAGGGGGAAACACCATATATTTT; CDR3 protein: CASSFPGTGGNTIYF
clone size: NA; D gene: TRBD2; J gene: TRBJ2-2; V gene: TRBV2; CDR3 DNA: TGTGCCAGCAGTGGCGGGACTAGCTCCTACGGGGAGCTGTTTTTT; CDR3 protein: CASSGGTSSYGELFF
clone size: NA; D gene: NA; J gene: TRBJ1-5; V gene: TRBV28; CDR3 DNA: TGTGCCAGCAGTTTATTAGGGGGCAATCAGCCCCAGCATTTT; CDR3 protein: CASSLLGGNQPQHF
clone size: once; D gene: NA; J gene: TRBJ2-7; V gene: TRBV27; CDR3 DNA: TGTGCCAGCAGTCCTTCAGGGGGGTTCGGGGGCGAGCAGTACTTC; CDR3 protein: CASSPSGGFGGEQYF
clone size: NA; D gene: TRBD2; J gene: TRBJ2-1; V gene: TRBV28; CDR3 DNA: TGTGCCAGCAGTTCCTCGGCCAGCGGGGCTCACAATGAGCAGTTCTTC; CDR3 protein: CASSSSASGAHNEQFF
clone size: NA; D gene: NA; J gene: TRBJ1-2; V gene: TRBV13; CDR3 DNA: TGTGCCAGCAGCTTAGGGGCAGAGAACTATGGCTACACCTTC; CDR3 protein: CASSLGAENYGYTF
clone size: NA; D gene: NA; J gene: TRBJ2-2; V gene: TRBV18; CDR3 DNA: TGTGCCAGCTCACCACCGAGGGTTACCGGGGAGCTGTTTTTT; CDR3 protein: CASSPPRVTGELFF
clone size: NA; D gene: TRBD1; J gene: TRBJ2-6; V gene: TRBV7-3; CDR3 DNA: TGTGCCAGCAGCTTGGGACAGTCCACGATCTCTGGGGCCAACGTCCTGACTTTC; CDR3 protein: CASSLGQSTISGANVLTF
clone size: NA; D gene: TRBD1; J gene: TRBJ2-1; V gene: TRBV5-4; CDR3 DNA: TGTGCCAGCAGCTTGGAGGGGGCTTCCTACAATGAGCAGTTCTTC; CDR3 protein: CASSLEGASYNEQFF
clone size: NA; D gene: NA; J gene: TRBJ1-1; V gene: TRBV7-3; CDR3 DNA: TGTGCCAGCAGCGCCTACTCCGGGACACCTTCAAAGGCTTTCTTT; CDR3 protein: CASSAYSGTPSKAFF
clone size: NA; D gene: NA; J gene: TRBJ1-2; V gene: TRBV5-4; CDR3 DNA: TGTGCCAGCAGCTTGGATGGTTATGGCTACACCTTC; CDR3 protein: CASSLDGYGYTF
clone size: once; D gene: NA; J gene: TRBJ2-2; V gene: TRBV5-4; CDR3 DNA: TGTGCCAGCAGCTTAGTCCTGAGCGGTACCGGGGAGCTGTTTTTT; CDR3 protein: CASSLVLSGTGELFF
clone size: NA; D gene: NA; J gene: TRBJ2-1; V gene: TRBV30; CDR3 DNA: TGTGCCTGGACCGGGGGAGCAGGTGAGCAGTTCTTC; CDR3 protein: CAWTGGAGEQFF
clone size: NA; D gene: TRBD1; J gene: TRBJ1-1; V gene: TRBV6-5; CDR3 DNA: TGTGCCAGCAGTCAATCGGGACAGGGCCACACTGAAGCTTTCTTT; CDR3 protein: CASSQSGQGHTEAFF
clone size: NA; D gene: TRBD1; J gene: TRBJ1-5; V gene: TRBV28; CDR3 DNA: TGTGCCAGCAGTTCCCCCGGGACAGGGGTTCAGCCCCAGCATTTT; CDR3 protein: CASSSPGTGVQPQHF
clone size: NA; D gene: TRBD2; J gene: TRBJ2-3; V gene: TRBV9; CDR3 DNA: TGTGCCAGCAGCGATGGGACTAGCTTTTACACAGATACGCAGTATTTT; CDR3 protein: CASSDGTSFYTDTQYF
clone size: NA; D gene: TRBD1; J gene: TRBJ1-3; V gene: TRBV10-3; CDR3 DNA: TGTGCCATCGGGACAGGCAGCTCTGGAAACACCATATATTTT; CDR3 protein: CAIGTGSSGNTIYF
clone size: NA; D gene: TRBD1; J gene: TRBJ1-5; V gene: TRBV2; CDR3 DNA: TGTGCCAGCAGTGAAAGGGCTTTCGGGGGCAGGGGGACTGATCAGCCCCAGCATTTT; CDR3 protein: CASSERAFGGRGTDQPQHF
clone size: few; D gene: NA; J gene: TRBJ1-2; V gene: TRBV7-2; CDR3 DNA: TGTGCCAGCAGCTCAACAGCGGGACGGGGCTACACCTTC; CDR3 protein: CASSSTAGRGYTF